Shown below are 7 T cell receptor beta chains from a single sample sequenced in a study of blood T cell repertoires in COVID-19. Repertoires were generated with immunoSEQ multiplex PCR, while TCRdb's copy carries only in-frame clones and drops some. In the table there are just over 300,000 clones, about 85% of which are singletons. Sequencing was carried out using peripheral blood. The source of these receptors is a man between 18 and 35 years old with active or convalescent COVID-19.

The chain is built from TRBV5-1 and TRBJ2-5; TRBD1 matches 7 bases. Germline lookup yields CDR1 SGHRS and CDR2 YFSETQ. V lost 4 bases, J lost 4 bases, and 4 bases stayed unmatched. This CDR3 spans 13 amino acids. The CDR3 sequence is CASSRQGRETQYF. CDR3 bases: TGCGCCAGCAGCAGACAGGGTCGAGAGACCCAGTACTTC.

The chain employs TRBV6-5 and TRBJ2-2; a possible D gene is TRBD1 (6 bases). The V and J ends lost 7 bases and 6 bases respectively, with 15 bases between them. The CDR3 consists of 14 residues. Germline-derived CDR1 and CDR2 are MNHEY and SVGAGI. CDR3 in amino acids: CASTIQGSAGELFF. In nucleotides, the CDR3 is TGTGCCAGCACGATTCAGGGGAGTGCCGGGGAGCTGTTTTTT.

The chain employs TRBV27 and TRBJ1-5; D call uncertain. Germline values: CDR1 MNHEY, CDR2 SMNVEV (reference sequence). The CDR3 spans 15 residues. V lost 4 bases, J lost 1 base, and 11 bases lay in between. The CDR3 nucleotides are TGTGCCAGCAGTTCTAGGCGTATCAGCAATCAGCCCCAGCATTTT. Protein product: CASSSRRISNQPQHF.

The chain carries TRBV5-1 and TRBJ2-3; tentative D call: TRBD2 (5 bases). Trimming stripped 4 bases from V and 3 bases from J, with 15 bases between. CDR1 is SGHRS and CDR2 is YFSETQ in the germline V gene. The CDR3 runs 15 residues. As DNA, the CDR3 is TGCGCCAGCAGCAGCGGAGAAAGAAGGACAGATACGCAGTATTTT. Protein product: CASSSGERRTDTQYF.

This clone was found once. The rearrangement uses TRBV29-1 and TRBJ1-1; D may be TRBD1 (6 bases). Germline CDR1 SQVTM, CDR2 ANQGSEA. V was cut by 7 bases and J by 5 bases, with 20 bases left in between. CDR3 length: 14 residues. Here the CDR3 DNA reads TGCAGCGGAGGGACATCTAGTCGGAGGACTGAAGCTTTCTTT. Translation gives CSGGTSSRRTEAFF.

The chain links TRBV5-1 to TRBJ1-3, with D tentatively TRBD1 (6 bases). Germline values: CDR1 SGHRS, CDR2 YFSETQ. The CDR3 loop spans 15 amino acids. V gave up 0 bases and J gave up 1 base, with 8 bases separating them. The CDR3 bases are TGCGCCAGCAGCTTGGCCACAGGGTCTGGAAACACCATATATTTT. Its protein product is CASSLATGSGNTIYF. Full variable domain (outside the CDR3, taken from reference TRBV5-1 and TRBJ1-3): KAGVTQTPRYLIKTRGQQVTLSCSPISGHRSVSWYQQTPGQGLQFLFEYFSETQRNKGNFPGRFSGRQFSNSRSEMNVSTLELGDSALYLCASSLATGSGNTIYFGEGSWLTVV.

This clone was recorded once. The chain combines TRBV5-1 with TRBJ2-4; 9 positions agree with TRBD2. Germline CDR1 SGHRS, CDR2 YFSETQ. The CDR3 has 20 residues. V lost 2 bases and J lost 2; bases outside the gene matches: 17. The CDR3 reads CASSLGLSSGTLITKNIQYF. CDR3 in DNA: TGCGCCAGCAGCTTAGGGTTGTCTAGCGGGACTCTAATTACCAAAAACATTCAGTACTTC.